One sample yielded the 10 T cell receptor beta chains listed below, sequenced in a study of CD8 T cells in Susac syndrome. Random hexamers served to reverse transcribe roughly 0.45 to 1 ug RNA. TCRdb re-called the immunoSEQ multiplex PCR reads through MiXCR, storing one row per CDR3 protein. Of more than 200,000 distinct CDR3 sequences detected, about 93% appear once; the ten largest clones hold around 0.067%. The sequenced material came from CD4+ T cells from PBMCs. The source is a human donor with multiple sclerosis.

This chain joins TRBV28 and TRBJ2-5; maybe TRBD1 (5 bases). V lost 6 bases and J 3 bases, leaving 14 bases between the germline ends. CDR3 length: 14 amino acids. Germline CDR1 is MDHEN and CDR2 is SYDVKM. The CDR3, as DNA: TGTGCCAGCAGCCCCCCAGGGTGGGAAGAGACCCAGTACTTC. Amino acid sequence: CASSPPGWEETQYF.

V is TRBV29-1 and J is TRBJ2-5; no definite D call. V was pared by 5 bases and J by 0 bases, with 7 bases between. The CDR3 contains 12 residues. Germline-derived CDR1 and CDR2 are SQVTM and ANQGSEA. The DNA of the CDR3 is TGCAGCGTTCGGGTCAACCAAGAGACCCAGTACTTC. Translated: CSVRVNQETQYF.

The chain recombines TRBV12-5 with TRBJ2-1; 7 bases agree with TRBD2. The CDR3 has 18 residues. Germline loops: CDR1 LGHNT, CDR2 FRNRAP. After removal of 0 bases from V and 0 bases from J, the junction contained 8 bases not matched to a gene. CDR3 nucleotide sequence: TGTGCTAGTGGTTTGGTCCCGACTAGCCGGAGCTCCTACAATGAGCAGTTCTTC. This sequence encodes CASGLVPTSRSSYNEQFF.

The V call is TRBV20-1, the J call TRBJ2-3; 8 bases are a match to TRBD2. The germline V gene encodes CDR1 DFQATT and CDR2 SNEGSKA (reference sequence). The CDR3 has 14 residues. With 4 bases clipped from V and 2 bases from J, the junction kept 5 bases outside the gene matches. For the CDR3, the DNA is TGCAGTGCTACTCGGGGGGGCCTCACAGATACGCAGTATTTT. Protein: CSATRGGLTDTQYF.

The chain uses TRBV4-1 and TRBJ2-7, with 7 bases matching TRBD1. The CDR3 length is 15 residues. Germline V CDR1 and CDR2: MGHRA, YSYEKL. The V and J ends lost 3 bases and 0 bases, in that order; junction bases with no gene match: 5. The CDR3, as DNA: TGCGCCAGCAGCCATCCGGGACAGAGCTCCTACGAGCAGTACTTC. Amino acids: CASSHPGQSSYEQYF.

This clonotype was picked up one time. DNA of the CDR3: TGCGCCAGCAGGGAACAGACCTTTGAAGCCAACGTCCTGACTTTC. It encodes CASREQTFEANVLTF. The genes are TRBV5-1 and TRBJ2-6, with D unresolved. V lost 5 bases to trimming and J lost 7 bases, with 16 bases between them. This CDR3 is built from 15 residues. In germline, CDR1 is SGHRS, CDR2 YFSETQ.

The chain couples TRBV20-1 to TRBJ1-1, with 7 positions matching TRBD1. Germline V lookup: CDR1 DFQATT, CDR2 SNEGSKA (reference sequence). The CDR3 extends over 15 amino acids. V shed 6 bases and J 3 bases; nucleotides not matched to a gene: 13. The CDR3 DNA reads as TGCAGTGCGGAATCCGGGACAGATCATCACACTGAAGCTTTCTTT. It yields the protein CSAESGTDHHTEAFF.

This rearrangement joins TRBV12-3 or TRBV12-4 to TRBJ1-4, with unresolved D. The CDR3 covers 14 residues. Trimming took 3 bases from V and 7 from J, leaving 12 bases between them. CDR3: CASSLPGGFEKLFF. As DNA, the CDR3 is TGTGCCAGCAGTTTGCCCGGAGGCTTTGAAAAACTGTTTTTT.

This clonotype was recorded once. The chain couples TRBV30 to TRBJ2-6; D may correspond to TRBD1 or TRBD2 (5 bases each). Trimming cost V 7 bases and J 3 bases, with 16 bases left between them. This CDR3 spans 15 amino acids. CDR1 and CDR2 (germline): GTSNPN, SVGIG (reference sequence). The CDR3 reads CALGWGFGGANVLTF. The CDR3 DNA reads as TGTGCCTTGGGGTGGGGGTTCGGTGGGGCCAACGTCCTGACTTTC.

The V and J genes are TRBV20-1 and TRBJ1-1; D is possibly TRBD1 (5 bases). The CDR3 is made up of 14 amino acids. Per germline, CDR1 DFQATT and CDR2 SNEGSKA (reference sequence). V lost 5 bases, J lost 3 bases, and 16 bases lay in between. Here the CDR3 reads CSAGRDARDTEAFF. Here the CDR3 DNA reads TGCAGTGCTGGCCGGGACGCCCGAGACACTGAAGCTTTCTTT.